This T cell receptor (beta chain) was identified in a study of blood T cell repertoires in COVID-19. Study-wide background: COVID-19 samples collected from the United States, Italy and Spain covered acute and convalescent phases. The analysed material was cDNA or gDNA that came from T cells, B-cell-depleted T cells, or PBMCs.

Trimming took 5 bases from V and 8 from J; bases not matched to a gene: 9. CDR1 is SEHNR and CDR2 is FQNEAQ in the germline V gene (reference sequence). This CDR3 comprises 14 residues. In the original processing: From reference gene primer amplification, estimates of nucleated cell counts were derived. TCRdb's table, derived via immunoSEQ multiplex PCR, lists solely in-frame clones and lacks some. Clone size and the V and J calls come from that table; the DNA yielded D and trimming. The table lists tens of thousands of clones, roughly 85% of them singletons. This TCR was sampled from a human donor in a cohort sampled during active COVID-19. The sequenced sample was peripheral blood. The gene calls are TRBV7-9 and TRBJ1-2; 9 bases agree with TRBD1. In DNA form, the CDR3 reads TGTGCCAGCAGCCTAACAGGGGGCGCAGAAGGCTACACCTTC. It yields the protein CASSLTGGAEGYTF.